Shown below are 8 T cell receptor beta chains from a single sample sequenced in a study of blood T cell repertoires in COVID-19. The protocol was immunoSEQ multiplex PCR, while the TCRdb copy is restricted to in-frame clones and leaves out a portion. The sample contains under 350,000 clones, around 89% of which appear only once. Material: peripheral blood. The receptors come from a man between 35 and 55 years old with acute or convalescent COVID-19.

The gene calls are TRBV9 and TRBJ1-1; TRBD1 matches at 7 bases. Germline lookup yields CDR1 SGDLS and CDR2 YYNGEE. V lost 1 base to trimming and J lost 4 bases; unmatched junction nucleotides: 7. CDR3 length equals 15 residues. CDR3 residues: CASSVPLGQATEAFF. Written as DNA, the CDR3 is TGTGCCAGCAGCGTACCTCTAGGACAGGCCACTGAAGCTTTCTTT.

This chain connects TRBV6-5 to TRBJ1-3; D possibly corresponds to TRBD1 (6 bases). Germline V gives CDR1 MNHEY, CDR2 SVGAGI. The V end was cut by 6 bases, the J end by 0 bases, with 12 bases between. This CDR3 spans 15 amino acids. CDR3 sequence reads: CASRPTGNSGNTIYF. The CDR3 DNA reads TGTGCCAGCAGGCCTACAGGGAACTCTGGAAACACCATATATTTT.

The CDR3 DNA reads TGTGCCACCAGCAGAGAGAACGGGTACGAGCAGTACTTC. Its translation: CATSRENGYEQYF. The genes are TRBV15 and TRBJ2-7, with no clear D. This CDR3 contains 13 residues. Germline CDR1 reads LNHNV; CDR2 reads YYDKDF (reference sequence). V was shortened by 0 bases and J by 4 bases, with 7 bases between the two germline ends.

This clone was picked up a small number of times. The chain combines TRBV6-2 or TRBV6-3 with TRBJ2-7; D gene ambiguous. Germline assignment: CDR1 MNHEY and CDR2 SVGEGT. The CDR3 runs 14 residues. V was clipped by 5 bases and J by 2 bases, with 13 bases between them. This CDR3 reads CASSHSFGPYEQYF. The CDR3 bases are TGTGCCAGCAGTCACAGCTTTGGGCCCTACGAGCAGTACTTC.

The chain has TRBV28 and TRBJ1-2, with D possibly being TRBD1 (5 bases). The CDR3 sequence is 15 residues long. V was shortened by 6 bases and J by 0 bases, with 14 bases between the two germline ends. Germline CDR1 and CDR2: MDHEN and SYDVKM. The chain's CDR3 is CASSIPGGSNYGYTF. DNA of the CDR3: TGTGCCAGCAGCATACCCGGGGGATCTAACTATGGCTACACCTTC.

The rearrangement links TRBV5-1 to TRBJ1-1, with TRBD1 as a possible D gene (5 bases). Looked up from germline, CDR1 is SGHRS and CDR2 is YFSETQ. The CDR3 is 15 amino acids. V lost 0 bases to trimming and J lost 3 bases, with 12 bases between them. The CDR3, as DNA: TGCGCCAGCAGCTTGGTCGGCAGGGCGGACACTGAAGCTTTCTTT. It is translated as CASSLVGRADTEAFF. The entire variable domain, with the rest obtained from reference TRBV5-1 and TRBJ1-1, is as follows: KAGVTQTPRYLIKTRGQQVTLSCSPISGHRSVSWYQQTPGQGLQFLFEYFSETQRNKGNFPGRFSGRQFSNSRSEMNVSTLELGDSALYLCASSLVGRADTEAFFGQGTRLTVV.

The chain recombines TRBV5-1 with TRBJ2-2; D possibly corresponds to TRBD2 (5 bases). V lost 8 bases, J lost 5 bases, and 16 bases lay in between. The CDR3 contains 14 residues. CDR1 and CDR2 from the germline V gene are SGHRS and YFSETQ. CDR3 loop: CASGRESVTGELFF. The CDR3 DNA reads as TGCGCCAGTGGCCGGGAATCCGTTACCGGGGAGCTGTTTTTT.

This clone was counted between two and nine times. This chain joins TRBV6-5 and TRBJ2-7; D might be TRBD1 (5 bases). Between the trimmed V and J ends, which lost 7 bases and 7 bases, there was a span of 14 bases. The germline V gene has CDR1 MNHEY and CDR2 SVGAGI. The CDR3 runs to 12 residues. As DNA, the CDR3 is TGTGCCAGCAACAGGCCAGAAGGGGAGCAGTACTTC. As protein: CASNRPEGEQYF.